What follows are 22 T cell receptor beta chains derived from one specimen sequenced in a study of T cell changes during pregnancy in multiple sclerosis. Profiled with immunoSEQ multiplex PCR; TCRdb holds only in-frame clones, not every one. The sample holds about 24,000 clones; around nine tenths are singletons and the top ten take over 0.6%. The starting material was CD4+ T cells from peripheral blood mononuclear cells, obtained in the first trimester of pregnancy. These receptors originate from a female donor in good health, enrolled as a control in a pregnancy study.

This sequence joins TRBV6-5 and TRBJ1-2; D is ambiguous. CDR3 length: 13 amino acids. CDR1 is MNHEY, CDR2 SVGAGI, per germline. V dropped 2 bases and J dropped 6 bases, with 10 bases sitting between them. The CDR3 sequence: CASSYEQFHGYTF. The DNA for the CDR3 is TGTGCCAGCAGTTACGAACAATTCCATGGCTACACCTTC.

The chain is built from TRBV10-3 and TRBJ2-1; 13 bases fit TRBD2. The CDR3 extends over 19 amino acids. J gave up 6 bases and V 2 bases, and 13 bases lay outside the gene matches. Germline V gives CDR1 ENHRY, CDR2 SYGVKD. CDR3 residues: CAISEPETSGRAVGNEQFF. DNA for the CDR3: TGTGCCATCAGTGAGCCGGAAACTAGCGGGAGGGCCGTAGGCAATGAGCAGTTCTTC.

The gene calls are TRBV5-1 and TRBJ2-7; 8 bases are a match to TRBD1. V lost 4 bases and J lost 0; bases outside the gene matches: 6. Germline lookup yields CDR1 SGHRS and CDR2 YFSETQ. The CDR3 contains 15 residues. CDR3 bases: TGCGCCAGCAGCCTCAAAGGGACAGGCTCCTACGAGCAGTACTTC. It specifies CASSLKGTGSYEQYF.

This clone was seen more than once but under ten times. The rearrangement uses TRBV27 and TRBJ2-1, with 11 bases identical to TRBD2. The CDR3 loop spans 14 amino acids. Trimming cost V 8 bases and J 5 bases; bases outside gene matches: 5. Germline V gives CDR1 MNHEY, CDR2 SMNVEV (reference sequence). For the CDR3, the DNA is TGTGCCAGCTCCGGGACTAGCGGTAACAATGAGCAGTTCTTC. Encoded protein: CASSGTSGNNEQFF.

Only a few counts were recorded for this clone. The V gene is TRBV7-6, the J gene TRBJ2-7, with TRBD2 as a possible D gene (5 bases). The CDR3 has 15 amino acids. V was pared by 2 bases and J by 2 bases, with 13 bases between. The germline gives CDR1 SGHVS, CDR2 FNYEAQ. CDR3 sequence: CASSLRGGSAYEQYF. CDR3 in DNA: TGTGCCAGCAGCTTACGAGGCGGGTCGGCCTACGAGCAGTACTTC.

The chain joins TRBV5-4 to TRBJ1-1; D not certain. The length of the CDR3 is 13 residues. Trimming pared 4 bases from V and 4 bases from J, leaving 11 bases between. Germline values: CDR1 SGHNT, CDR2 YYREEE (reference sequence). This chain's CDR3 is CASSRLGSTEAFF. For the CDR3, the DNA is TGTGCCAGCAGCCGTTTGGGGAGCACTGAAGCTTTCTTT.

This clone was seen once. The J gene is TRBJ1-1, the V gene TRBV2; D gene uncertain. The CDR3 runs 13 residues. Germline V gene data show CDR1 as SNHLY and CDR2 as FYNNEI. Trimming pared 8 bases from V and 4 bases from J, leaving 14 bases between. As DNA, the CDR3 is TGTGCCAGCTCTCGGGAGGTGGGCACTGAAGCTTTCTTT. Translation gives CASSREVGTEAFF. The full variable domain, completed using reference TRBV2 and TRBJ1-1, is EPEVTQTPSHQVTQMGQEVILRCVPISNHLYFYWYRQILGQKVEFLVSFYNNEISEKSEIFDDQFSVERPDGSNFTLKIRSTKLEDSAMYFCASSREVGTEAFFGQGTRLTVV.

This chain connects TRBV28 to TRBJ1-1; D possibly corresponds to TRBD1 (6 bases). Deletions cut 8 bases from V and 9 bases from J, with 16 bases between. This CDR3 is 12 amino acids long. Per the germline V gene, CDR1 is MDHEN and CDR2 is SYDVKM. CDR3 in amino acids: CASDGGAGKAFF. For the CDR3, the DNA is TGTGCCAGCGATGGGGGGGCAGGAAAAGCTTTCTTT.

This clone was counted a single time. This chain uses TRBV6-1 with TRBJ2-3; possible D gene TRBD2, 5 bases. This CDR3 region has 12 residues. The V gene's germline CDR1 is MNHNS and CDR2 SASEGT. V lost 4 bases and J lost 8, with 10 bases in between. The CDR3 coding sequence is TGTGCCAGCAGTGTATTGGGGAGTACGCAGTATTTT. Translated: CASSVLGSTQYF.

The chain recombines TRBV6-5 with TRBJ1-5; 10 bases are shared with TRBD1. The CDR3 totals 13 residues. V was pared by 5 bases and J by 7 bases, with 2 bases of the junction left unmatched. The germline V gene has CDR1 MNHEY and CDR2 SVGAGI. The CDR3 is CASSRQGAQPQHF. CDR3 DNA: TGTGCCAGCAGTCGACAGGGGGCGCAGCCCCAGCATTTT.

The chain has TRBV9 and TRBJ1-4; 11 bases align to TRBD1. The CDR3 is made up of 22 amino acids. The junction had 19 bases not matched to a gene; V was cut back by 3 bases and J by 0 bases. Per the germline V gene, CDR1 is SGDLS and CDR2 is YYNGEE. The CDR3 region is CASSAPRHTPGQGVATNEKLFF. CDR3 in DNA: TGTGCCAGCAGCGCCCCCCGTCATACCCCGGGACAGGGGGTTGCAACTAATGAAAAACTGTTTTTT.

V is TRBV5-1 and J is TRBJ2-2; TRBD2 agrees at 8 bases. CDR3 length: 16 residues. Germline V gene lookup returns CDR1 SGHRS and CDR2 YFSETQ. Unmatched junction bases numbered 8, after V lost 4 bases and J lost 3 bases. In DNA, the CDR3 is TGCGCCAGCAGCCCTCTCGGGGGGGCCGACACCGGGGAGCTGTTTTTT. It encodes CASSPLGGADTGELFF.

CDR3 loop: CASKGGVSNYGYTF. The CDR3 bases are TGTGCCAGCAAAGGGGGGGTGTCTAACTATGGCTACACCTTC. The gene calls are TRBV2 and TRBJ1-2; D is possibly TRBD1 (6 bases). In germline, CDR1 is SNHLY, CDR2 FYNNEI. This CDR3 region has 14 residues. Trimming stripped 7 bases from V and 0 bases from J, with 12 bases between.

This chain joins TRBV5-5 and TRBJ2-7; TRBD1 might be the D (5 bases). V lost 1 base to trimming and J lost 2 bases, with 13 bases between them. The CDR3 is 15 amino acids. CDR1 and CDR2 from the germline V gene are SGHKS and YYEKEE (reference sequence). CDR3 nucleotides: TGTGCCAGCAGCTTGTTTGCAGGGCCCGCCTACGAGCAGTACTTC. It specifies CASSLFAGPAYEQYF.

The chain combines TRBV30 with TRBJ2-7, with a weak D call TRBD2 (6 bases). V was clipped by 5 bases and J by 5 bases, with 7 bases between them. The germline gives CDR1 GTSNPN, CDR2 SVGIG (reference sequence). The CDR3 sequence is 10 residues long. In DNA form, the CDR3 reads TGTGCCTGGGGAGGGAACGAGCAGTACTTC. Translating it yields CAWGGNEQYF. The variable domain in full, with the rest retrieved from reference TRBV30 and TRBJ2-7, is SQTIHQWPATLVQPVGSPLSLECTVEGTSNPNLYWYRQAAGRGLQLLFYSVGIGQISSEVPQNLSASRPQDRQFILSSKKLLLSDSGFYLCAWGGNEQYFGPGTRLTVT.

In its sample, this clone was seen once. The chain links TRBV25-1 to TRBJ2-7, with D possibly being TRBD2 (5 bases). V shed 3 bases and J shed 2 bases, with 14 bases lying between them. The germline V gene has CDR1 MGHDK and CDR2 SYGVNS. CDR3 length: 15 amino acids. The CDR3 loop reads CASSERVGRTYEQYF. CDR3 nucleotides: TGTGCCAGCAGTGAGAGGGTAGGGAGAACCTACGAGCAGTACTTC.

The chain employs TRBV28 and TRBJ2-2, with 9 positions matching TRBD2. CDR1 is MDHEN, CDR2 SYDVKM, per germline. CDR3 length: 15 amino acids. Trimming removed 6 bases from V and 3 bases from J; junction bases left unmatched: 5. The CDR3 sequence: CASRASGTYTGELFF. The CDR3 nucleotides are TGTGCCAGCAGGGCTAGCGGGACTTACACCGGGGAGCTGTTTTTT.

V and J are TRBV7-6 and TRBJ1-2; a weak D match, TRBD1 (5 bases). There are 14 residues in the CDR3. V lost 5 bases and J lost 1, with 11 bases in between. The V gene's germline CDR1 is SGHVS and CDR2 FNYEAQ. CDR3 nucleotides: TGTGCCAGCAGCCGCGACAGCATTAACTATGGCTACACCTTC. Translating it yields CASSRDSINYGYTF.

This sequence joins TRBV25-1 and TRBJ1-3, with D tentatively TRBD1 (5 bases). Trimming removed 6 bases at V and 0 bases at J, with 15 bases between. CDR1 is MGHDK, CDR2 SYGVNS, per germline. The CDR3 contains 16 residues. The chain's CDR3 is CASSRRSGGSGNTIYF. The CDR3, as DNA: TGTGCCAGCAGCAGAAGGTCGGGGGGCTCTGGAAACACCATATATTTT.

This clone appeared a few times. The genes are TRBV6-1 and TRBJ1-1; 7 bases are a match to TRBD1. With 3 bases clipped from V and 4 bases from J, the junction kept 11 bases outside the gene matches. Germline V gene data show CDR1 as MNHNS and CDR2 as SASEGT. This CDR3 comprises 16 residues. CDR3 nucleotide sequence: TGTGCCAGCAGTGACGGAGTGACAGGGTGGGTCACTGAAGCTTTCTTT. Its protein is CASSDGVTGWVTEAFF.

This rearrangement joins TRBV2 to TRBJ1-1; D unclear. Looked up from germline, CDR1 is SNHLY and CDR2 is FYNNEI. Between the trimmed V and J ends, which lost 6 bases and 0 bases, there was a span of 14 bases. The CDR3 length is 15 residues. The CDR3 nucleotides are TGTGCCAGCAGCGTCTTGCGGGGATTGAACACTGAAGCTTTCTTT. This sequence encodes CASSVLRGLNTEAFF.

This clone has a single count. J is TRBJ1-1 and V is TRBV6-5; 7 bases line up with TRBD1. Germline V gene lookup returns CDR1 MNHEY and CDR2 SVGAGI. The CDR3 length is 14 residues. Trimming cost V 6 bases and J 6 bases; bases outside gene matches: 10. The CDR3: CASRPPGQYAEAFF. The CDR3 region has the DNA TGTGCCAGCAGGCCTCCGGGACAGTATGCTGAAGCTTTCTTT.